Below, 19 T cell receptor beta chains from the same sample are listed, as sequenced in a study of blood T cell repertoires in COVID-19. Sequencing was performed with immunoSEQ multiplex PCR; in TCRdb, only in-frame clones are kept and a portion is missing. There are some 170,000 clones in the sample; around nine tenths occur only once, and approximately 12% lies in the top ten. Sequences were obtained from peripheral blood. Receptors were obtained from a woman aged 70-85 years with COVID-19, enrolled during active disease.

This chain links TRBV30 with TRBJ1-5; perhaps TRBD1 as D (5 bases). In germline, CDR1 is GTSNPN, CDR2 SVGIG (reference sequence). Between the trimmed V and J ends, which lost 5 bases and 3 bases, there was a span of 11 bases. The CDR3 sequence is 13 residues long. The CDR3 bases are TGTGCCTGGTCAGACAGAAACAATCAGCCCCAGCATTTT. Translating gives CAWSDRNNQPQHF.

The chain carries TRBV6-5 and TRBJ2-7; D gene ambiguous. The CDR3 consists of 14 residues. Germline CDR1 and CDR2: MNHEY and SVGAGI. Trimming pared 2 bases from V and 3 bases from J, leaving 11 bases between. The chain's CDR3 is CASSYDDGFYEQYF. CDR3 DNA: TGTGCCAGCAGTTACGACGACGGGTTCTACGAGCAGTACTTC.

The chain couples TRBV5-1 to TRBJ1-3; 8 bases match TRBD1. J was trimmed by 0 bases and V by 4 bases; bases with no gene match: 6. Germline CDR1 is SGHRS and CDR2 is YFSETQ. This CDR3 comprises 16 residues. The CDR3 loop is CASSIRTGISGNTIYF. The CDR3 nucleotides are TGCGCCAGCAGCATACGGACAGGGATCTCTGGAAACACCATATATTTT. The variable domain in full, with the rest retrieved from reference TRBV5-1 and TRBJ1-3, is KAGVTQTPRYLIKTRGQQVTLSCSPISGHRSVSWYQQTPGQGLQFLFEYFSETQRNKGNFPGRFSGRQFSNSRSEMNVSTLELGDSALYLCASSIRTGISGNTIYFGEGSWLTVV.

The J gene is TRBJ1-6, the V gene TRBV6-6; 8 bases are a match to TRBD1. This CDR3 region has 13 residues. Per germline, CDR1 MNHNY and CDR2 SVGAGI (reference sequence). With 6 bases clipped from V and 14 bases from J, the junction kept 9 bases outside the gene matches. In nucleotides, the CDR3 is TGTGCCAGCAGGGTGGACAGGGTTGGATCCCTCCACTTT. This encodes CASRVDRVGSLHF.

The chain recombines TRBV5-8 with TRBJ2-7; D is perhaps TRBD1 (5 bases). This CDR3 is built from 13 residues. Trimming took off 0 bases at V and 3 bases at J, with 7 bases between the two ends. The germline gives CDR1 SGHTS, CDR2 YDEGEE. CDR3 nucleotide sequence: TGTGCCAGCAGCTTGGGACAGTTCTACGAGCAGTACTTC. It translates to CASSLGQFYEQYF.

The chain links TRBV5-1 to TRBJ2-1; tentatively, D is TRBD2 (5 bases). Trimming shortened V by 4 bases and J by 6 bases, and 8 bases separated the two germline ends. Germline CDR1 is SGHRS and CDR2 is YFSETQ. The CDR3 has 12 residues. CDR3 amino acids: CASSQDFNEQFF. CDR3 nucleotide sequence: TGCGCCAGCAGCCAGGACTTCAATGAGCAGTTCTTC.

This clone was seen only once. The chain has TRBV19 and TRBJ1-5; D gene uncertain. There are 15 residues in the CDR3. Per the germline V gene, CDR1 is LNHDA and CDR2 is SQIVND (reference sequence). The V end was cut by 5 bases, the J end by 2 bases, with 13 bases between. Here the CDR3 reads CASSATPAGNQPQHF. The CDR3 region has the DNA TGTGCCAGTAGTGCTACACCGGCGGGCAATCAGCCCCAGCATTTT.

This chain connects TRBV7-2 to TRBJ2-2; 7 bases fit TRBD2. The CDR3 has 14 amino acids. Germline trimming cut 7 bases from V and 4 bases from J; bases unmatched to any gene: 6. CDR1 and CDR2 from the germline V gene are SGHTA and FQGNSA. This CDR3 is CASTPAGVTGELFF. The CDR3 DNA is TGTGCCAGCACACCCGCGGGAGTCACCGGGGAGCTGTTTTTT.

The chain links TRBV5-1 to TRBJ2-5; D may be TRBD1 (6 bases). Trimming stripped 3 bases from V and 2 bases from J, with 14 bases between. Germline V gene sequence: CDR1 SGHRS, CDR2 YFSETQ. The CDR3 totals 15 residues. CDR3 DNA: TGCGCCAGCAGCTCACAGGGCGGATGGCAAGAGACCCAGTACTTC. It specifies CASSSQGGWQETQYF.

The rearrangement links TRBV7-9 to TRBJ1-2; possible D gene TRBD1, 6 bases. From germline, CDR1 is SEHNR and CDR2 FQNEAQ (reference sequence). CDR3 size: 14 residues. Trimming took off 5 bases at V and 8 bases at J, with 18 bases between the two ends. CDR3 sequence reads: CASSPMTRGHGYTF. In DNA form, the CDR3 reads TGTGCCAGCAGCCCTATGACACGGGGACACGGCTACACCTTC.

CDR3 in DNA: TGTGCCAGCAGCTCGCGGACAGGGGCGACGAAAGAGACCCAGTACTTC. Its translation: CASSSRTGATKETQYF. The rearrangement links TRBV11-2 to TRBJ2-5; 9 positions agree with TRBD1. CDR3 length: 16 residues. J lost 3 bases, V lost 4 bases, and 9 bases had no gene match. The V gene's germline CDR1 is SGHAT and CDR2 FQNNGV.

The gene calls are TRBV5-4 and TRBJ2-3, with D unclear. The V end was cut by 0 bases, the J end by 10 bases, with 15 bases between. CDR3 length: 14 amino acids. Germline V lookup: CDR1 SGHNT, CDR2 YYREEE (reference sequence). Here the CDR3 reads CASSLGLESTSQYF. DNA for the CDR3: TGTGCCAGCAGCTTGGGGCTAGAATCAACATCGCAGTATTTT. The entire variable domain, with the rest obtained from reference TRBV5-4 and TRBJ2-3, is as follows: ETGVTQSPTHLIKTRGQQVTLRCSSQSGHNTVSWYQQALGQGPQFIFQYYREEENGRGNFPPRFSGLQFPNYSSELNVNALELDDSALYLCASSLGLESTSQYFGPGTRLTVL.

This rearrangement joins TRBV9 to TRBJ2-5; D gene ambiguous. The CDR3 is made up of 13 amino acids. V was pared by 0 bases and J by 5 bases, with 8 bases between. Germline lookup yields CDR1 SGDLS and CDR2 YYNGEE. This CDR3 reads CASSVGAWETQYF. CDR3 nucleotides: TGTGCCAGCAGCGTAGGAGCTTGGGAGACCCAGTACTTC.

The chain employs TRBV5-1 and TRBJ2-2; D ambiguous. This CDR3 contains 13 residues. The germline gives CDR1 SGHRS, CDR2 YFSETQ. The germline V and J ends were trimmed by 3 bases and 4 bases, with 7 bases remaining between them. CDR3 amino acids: CASSWASTGELFF. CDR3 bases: TGCGCCAGCAGCTGGGCCTCCACCGGGGAGCTGTTTTTT.

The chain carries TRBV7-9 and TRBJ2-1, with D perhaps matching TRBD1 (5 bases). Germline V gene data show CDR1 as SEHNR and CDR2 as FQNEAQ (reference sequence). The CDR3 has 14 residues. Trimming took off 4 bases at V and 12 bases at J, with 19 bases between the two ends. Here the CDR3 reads CASSSGSTRMRQFF. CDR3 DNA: TGTGCCAGCAGCTCAGGGTCGACCCGAATGCGGCAGTTCTTC.

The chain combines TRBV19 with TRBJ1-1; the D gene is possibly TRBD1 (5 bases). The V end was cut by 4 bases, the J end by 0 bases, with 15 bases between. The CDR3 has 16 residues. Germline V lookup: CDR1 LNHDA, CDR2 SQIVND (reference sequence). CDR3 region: CASSTGPKGMNTEAFF. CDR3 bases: TGTGCCAGTAGTACTGGGCCAAAGGGGATGAACACTGAAGCTTTCTTT.

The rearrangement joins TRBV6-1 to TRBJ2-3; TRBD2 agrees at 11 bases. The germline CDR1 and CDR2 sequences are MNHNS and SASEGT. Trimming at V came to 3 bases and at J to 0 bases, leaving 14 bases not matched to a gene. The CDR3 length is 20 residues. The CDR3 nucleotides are TGTGCCAGCAGTGAGAGGCTATCGGGACTAGCGGAGACTAGCACAGATACGCAGTATTTT. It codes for CASSERLSGLAETSTDTQYF.

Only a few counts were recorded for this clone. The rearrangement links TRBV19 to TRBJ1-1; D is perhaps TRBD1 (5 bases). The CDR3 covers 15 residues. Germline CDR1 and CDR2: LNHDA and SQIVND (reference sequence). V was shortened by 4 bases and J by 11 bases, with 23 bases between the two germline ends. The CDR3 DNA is TGTGCCAGTAGTACTGCTGGGGAGGGACTCCATGAGGCTTTCTTT. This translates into CASSTAGEGLHEAFF.

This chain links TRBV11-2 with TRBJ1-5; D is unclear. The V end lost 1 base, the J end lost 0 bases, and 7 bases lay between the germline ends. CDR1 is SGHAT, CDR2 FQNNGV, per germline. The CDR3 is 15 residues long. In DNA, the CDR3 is TGTGCCAGCAGCTTAGGGAGGAGTAGCAATCAGCCCCAGCATTTT. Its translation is CASSLGRSSNQPQHF.